The rows below give T cell receptor beta chains drawn from one sample of a study of OX40 agonist ivuxolimab in advanced cancers. Clones were read by immunoSEQ multiplex PCR, and TCRdb kept only the in-frame ones, dropping some. Among roughly 61,000 clones listed, around 92% were seen once. The source material was CD4+ or CD8+ T cells sorted from blood, sampled in a trial of the OX40 agonist ivuxolimab. Receptor source: an adult with an advanced solid tumor such as melanoma, head and neck, liver or kidney cancer. CDR3s include the opening cysteine and the closing phenylalanine or tryptophan. D genes are given only for firm matches. Rows may omit the clone size; those that give it use once, few, many or a size class.

j_gene: TRBJ2-3; d_gene: .; abundance: few; v_gene: TRBV14; CDR3nt: TGTGCCAGCAGCCAAGGTGAATACACAGATACGCAGTATTTT; CDR3aa: CASSQGEYTDTQYF
j_gene: TRBJ2-2; d_gene: .; abundance: .; v_gene: TRBV7-7; CDR3nt: TGTGCTAGCAGCCGACGTGGCGGGGAGCTGTTTTTT; CDR3aa: CASSRRGGELFF
j_gene: TRBJ2-2; d_gene: .; abundance: .; v_gene: TRBV27; CDR3nt: TGTGCCAGCAGTTTAGCGGGATCCACCGGGGAGCTGTTTTTT; CDR3aa: CASSLAGSTGELFF
j_gene: TRBJ1-6; d_gene: .; abundance: .; v_gene: TRBV30; CDR3nt: TGTGCCCACGCGGAGGAGAACACTGTCACACCCCTCCACTTT; CDR3aa: CAHAEENTVTPLHF
j_gene: TRBJ2-5; d_gene: .; abundance: .; v_gene: TRBV18; CDR3nt: TGTGCCAGCTCACCTCCGATTTTAGAGACCCAGTACTTC; CDR3aa: CASSPPILETQYF
j_gene: TRBJ1-5; d_gene: .; abundance: .; v_gene: TRBV27; CDR3nt: TGTGCCAGCAGTCCTCGGGACAGCAATCAGCCCCAGCATTTT; CDR3aa: CASSPRDSNQPQHF
j_gene: TRBJ2-3; d_gene: .; abundance: .; v_gene: TRBV29-1; CDR3nt: TGCAGCGTGTCCGGGACTAGCACAGATACGCAGTATTTT; CDR3aa: CSVSGTSTDTQYF
j_gene: TRBJ1-5; d_gene: .; abundance: .; v_gene: TRBV19; CDR3nt: TGTGCCAGTAAGGATCGGGAGGATCAGCCCCAGCATTTT; CDR3aa: CASKDREDQPQHF
j_gene: TRBJ1-1; d_gene: .; abundance: .; v_gene: TRBV28; CDR3nt: TGTGCCAGCAGTTTTCGTTTGGTGGGGGGCGCAGCTTTCTTT; CDR3aa: CASSFRLVGGAAFF
j_gene: TRBJ1-5; d_gene: .; abundance: .; v_gene: TRBV25-1; CDR3nt: TGTGCCAGCACCCCAAAGACAGGACCGTATAGCAATCAGCCCCAGCATTTT; CDR3aa: CASTPKTGPYSNQPQHF
j_gene: TRBJ1-5; d_gene: TRBD1; abundance: .; v_gene: TRBV7-2; CDR3nt: TGTGCCAGCAGCTCGGGACAGGGTTTTCAGCCCCAGCATTTT; CDR3aa: CASSSGQGFQPQHF
j_gene: TRBJ2-3; d_gene: .; abundance: few; v_gene: TRBV6-6; CDR3nt: TGTGCCAGCAGTGGGGTGATCGGGGCAGATACGCAGTATTTT; CDR3aa: CASSGVIGADTQYF
j_gene: TRBJ1-1; d_gene: .; abundance: .; v_gene: TRBV4-1; CDR3nt: TGCGCCAGCAGCCAAGATGGCCGCCCAAACACTGAAGCTTTCTTT; CDR3aa: CASSQDGRPNTEAFF
j_gene: TRBJ2-7; d_gene: .; abundance: .; v_gene: TRBV4-3; CDR3nt: TGCGCCAGCAGCCAAGCTTTACCAGGGGCCCTCTTCTACGAGCAGTACTTC; CDR3aa: CASSQALPGALFYEQYF
j_gene: TRBJ1-2; d_gene: .; abundance: .; v_gene: TRBV5-4; CDR3nt: TGTGCCAGCAGCTTGGTGGGGGGCTACACCTTC; CDR3aa: CASSLVGGYTF
j_gene: TRBJ1-1; d_gene: .; abundance: once; v_gene: TRBV15; CDR3nt: TGTGCCACTGGCCCCAGGGAGGGTAACACTGAAGCTTTCTTT; CDR3aa: CATGPREGNTEAFF
j_gene: TRBJ1-1; d_gene: TRBD1; abundance: .; v_gene: TRBV30; CDR3nt: TGTGCCTGGAGTAACTACAGGGGGAGCATGAACACTGAAGCTTTCTTT; CDR3aa: CAWSNYRGSMNTEAFF
j_gene: TRBJ1-2; d_gene: .; abundance: few; v_gene: TRBV4-1; CDR3nt: TGCGCCAGCAGCCTCAACAGTAGGTATGGCTACACCTTC; CDR3aa: CASSLNSRYGYTF
j_gene: TRBJ2-1; d_gene: .; abundance: .; v_gene: TRBV2; CDR3nt: TGTGCCAGCAGTGAATCCGATGAGCAGTTCTTC; CDR3aa: CASSESDEQFF
j_gene: TRBJ2-2; d_gene: .; abundance: .; v_gene: TRBV7-3; CDR3nt: TGTGCCAGCAGCTTGGGACGGAGCGGGGACACTTCGAACACCGGGGAGCTGTTTTTT; CDR3aa: CASSLGRSGDTSNTGELFF
j_gene: TRBJ2-7; d_gene: .; abundance: .; v_gene: TRBV28; CDR3nt: TGTGCCAGCATCGGCTCGTTATACGAGCAGTACTTC; CDR3aa: CASIGSLYEQYF
j_gene: TRBJ1-5; d_gene: .; abundance: .; v_gene: TRBV6-1; CDR3nt: TGTGCCAGCAGTGCACCAAGATTAAGCAATCAGCCCCAGCATTTT; CDR3aa: CASSAPRLSNQPQHF
j_gene: TRBJ1-4; d_gene: .; abundance: .; v_gene: TRBV4-3; CDR3nt: TGCGCCAGCAGCCAAGAGGTCTGGGGGGGCACCGCTAATGAAAAACTGTTTTTT; CDR3aa: CASSQEVWGGTANEKLFF
j_gene: TRBJ1-5; d_gene: .; abundance: .; v_gene: TRBV30; CDR3nt: TGTGCCTGGAGTGGGGTGAATAGCAATCAGCCCCAGCATTTT; CDR3aa: CAWSGVNSNQPQHF
j_gene: TRBJ1-2; d_gene: .; abundance: .; v_gene: TRBV9; CDR3nt: TGTGCCAGCAGTGATGACTTTGGCTACACCTTC; CDR3aa: CASSDDFGYTF
j_gene: TRBJ1-2; d_gene: .; abundance: few; v_gene: TRBV19; CDR3nt: TGTGCCAGTAGTATAGCCCCTGCTGGATACTATGGCTACACCTTC; CDR3aa: CASSIAPAGYYGYTF
j_gene: TRBJ2-7; d_gene: TRBD1; abundance: .; v_gene: TRBV28; CDR3nt: TGTGCCAGCAGTCTCGGACAGGGTCCGTTCTACGAGCAGTACTTC; CDR3aa: CASSLGQGPFYEQYF
j_gene: TRBJ2-1; d_gene: .; abundance: .; v_gene: TRBV4-3; CDR3nt: TGCGCCAGCAGCCAAGGATTGGGATCGGGGAATGAGCAGTTCTTC; CDR3aa: CASSQGLGSGNEQFF